Following are 23 T cell receptor beta chains from one sample sequenced in a study of cytomegalovirus exposure and HLA in healthy donors. Both 60 Vbeta primers and 13 Jbeta primers went into the PCR. This table comes from immunoSEQ multiplex PCR, and its TCRdb copy is limited to in-frame clones, with some not included. The sample totals fewer than 100,000 clones; its top ten clones hold approximately 1.5%. Sequenced sample: PBMCs. The receptors originated from a woman in her sixties or seventies in good health and CMV-seronegative.

Here the CDR3 reads CASSETPSYEQYF. For the CDR3, the DNA is TGCGCCAGCAGTGAGACTCCCTCCTACGAGCAGTACTTC. This sequence joins TRBV10-1 and TRBJ2-7; unclear D gene. V was clipped by 2 bases and J by 0 bases, with 5 bases between them. CDR1 and CDR2 from the germline V gene are WNHNN and SYGVQD (reference sequence). This CDR3 spans 13 amino acids.

The chain couples TRBV7-8 to TRBJ1-3; unclear D gene. Trimming stripped 1 base from V and 3 bases from J, with 13 bases between. Germline loops: CDR1 SGHVS, CDR2 FQNEAQ. The CDR3 has 16 amino acids. CDR3 in amino acids: CASSLGLRKDGNTIYF. CDR3 sequence (DNA): TGTGCCAGCAGCTTAGGACTCCGTAAGGATGGAAACACCATATATTTT. The variable domain in full, completed from reference TRBV7-8 and TRBJ1-3, reads GAGVSQSPRYKVAKRGQDVALRCDPISGHVSLFWYQQALGQGPEFLTYFQNEAQLDKSGLPSDRFFAERPEGSVSTLKIQRTQQEDSAVYLCASSLGLRKDGNTIYFGEGSWLTVV.

The chain links TRBV4-1 to TRBJ2-1; TRBD1 agrees at 7 bases. CDR3 length: 16 amino acids. The J segment lost 2 bases and the V segment lost 1 base, leaving 5 bases of the junction unmatched. Germline V CDR1 and CDR2: MGHRA, YSYEKL. The CDR3: CASSQVGTATYNEQFF. CDR3 nucleotides: TGCGCCAGCAGCCAAGTAGGGACAGCGACCTACAATGAGCAGTTCTTC.

The chain has TRBV28 and TRBJ2-1, with a weak D call TRBD2 (7 bases). The CDR3 length is 12 residues. Germline V gene lookup returns CDR1 MDHEN and CDR2 SYDVKM. V was trimmed by 10 bases and J by 9 bases, leaving 16 bases between them. The CDR3 loop reads CAIEGGVGEQFF. In nucleotides, the CDR3 is TGTGCCATCGAGGGGGGGGTAGGTGAGCAGTTCTTC.

This rearrangement joins TRBV14 to TRBJ2-1, with D uncertain. The CDR3 runs to 13 residues. From germline, CDR1 is SGHDN and CDR2 FVKESK. V was cut by 4 bases and J by 1 base, with 5 bases left in between. CDR3 residues: CASSPGSYNEQFF. The CDR3 nucleotides read TGTGCCAGCAGCCCCGGGTCCTACAATGAGCAGTTCTTC.

The chain employs TRBV7-2 and TRBJ2-1; D not resolved. The germline gives CDR1 SGHTA, CDR2 FQGNSA. The CDR3 loop spans 17 amino acids. Trimming took off 5 bases at V and 2 bases at J, with 19 bases between the two ends. CDR3 sequence reads: CASSISAGDAAYNEQFF. The CDR3 nucleotides are TGTGCCAGCAGCATAAGCGCTGGAGACGCAGCCTACAATGAGCAGTTCTTC.

The chain uses TRBV9 and TRBJ2-5; D is perhaps TRBD2 (6 bases). CDR3 length equals 15 residues. Trimming removed 0 bases at V and 5 bases at J, with 14 bases between. Germline CDR1 and CDR2: SGDLS and YYNGEE. CDR3 in amino acids: CASSVAGGAGETQYF. As DNA, the CDR3 is TGTGCCAGCAGCGTAGCCGGCGGGGCCGGGGAGACCCAGTACTTC.

The chain links TRBV7-2 to TRBJ2-3; TRBD2 agrees at 12 bases. The germline CDR1 and CDR2 sequences are SGHTA and FQGNSA. The CDR3 sequence is 21 residues long. Losses at the gene ends were 0 bases for V and 0 bases for J; bases not matched to a gene: 13. The CDR3: CASSLAEPRLAGVGSTDTQYF. For the CDR3, the DNA is TGTGCCAGCAGCTTAGCGGAACCGCGACTAGCGGGAGTCGGTAGCACAGATACGCAGTATTTT. Full variable domain (rest looked up from reference TRBV7-2 and TRBJ2-3): GAGVSQSPSNKVTEKGKDVELRCDPISGHTALYWYRQSLGQGLEFLIYFQGNSAPDKSGLPSDRFSAERTGGSVSTLTIQRTQQEDSAVYLCASSLAEPRLAGVGSTDTQYFGPGTRLTVL.

As DNA, the CDR3 is TGTGCCAGCAGCCGCCGGGACACAAACACCGGGGAGCTGTTTTTT. This encodes CASSRRDTNTGELFF. The rearrangement links TRBV5-8 to TRBJ2-2; D possibly corresponds to TRBD1 (6 bases). V shed 4 bases and J shed 2 bases, with 12 bases lying between them. The CDR3 has 15 amino acids. CDR1 is SGHTS, CDR2 YDEGEE, per germline. Drawing the rest from reference TRBV5-8 and TRBJ2-2, the complete variable domain is EAGVTQSPTHLIKTRGQQATLRCSPISGHTSVYWYQQALGLGLQFLLWYDEGEERNRGNFPPRFSGRQFPNYSSELNVNALELEDSALYLCASSRRDTNTGELFFGEGSRLTVL.

The chain couples TRBV11-1 to TRBJ2-7; 9 bases are shared with TRBD2. Germline assignment: CDR1 SGHAT and CDR2 FQDESV (reference sequence). The CDR3 is 15 amino acids. V was pared by 3 bases and J by 3 bases, with 6 bases of the junction left unmatched. CDR3 coding DNA: TGTGCCAGCAGCTTTTCCCCTAGCGGGGACTACGAGCAGTACTTC. Translation: CASSFSPSGDYEQYF.

The V and J genes are TRBV7-2 and TRBJ1-1; 12 bases are shared with TRBD1. The CDR3 has 14 residues. The V segment lost 8 bases and the J segment 5 bases; nucleotides outside the gene matches: 6. The germline V gene has CDR1 SGHTA and CDR2 FQGNSA. The CDR3 nucleotides are TGTGCCAGCGGGACAGGGGGCGGATGGACTGAAGCTTTCTTT. Residues: CASGTGGGWTEAFF.

The rearrangement links TRBV6-1 to TRBJ2-7; 12 nucleotides line up with TRBD1. CDR3 size: 16 residues. CDR1 and CDR2 from the germline V gene are MNHNS and SASEGT. The J segment lost 3 bases and the V segment lost 3 bases, leaving 6 bases of the junction unmatched. The CDR3 DNA is TGTGCCAGCAGTGATGCCGGGACAGGGGGCCTCTACGAGCAGTACTTC. This codes for CASSDAGTGGLYEQYF.

The chain carries TRBV5-1 and TRBJ1-2, with no clear D. Germline V gene sequence: CDR1 SGHRS, CDR2 YFSETQ. The V end was cut by 3 bases, the J end by 8 bases, with 20 bases between. The CDR3 runs to 15 residues. The chain's CDR3 is CASSSSTGNYEGYTF. The DNA for the CDR3 is TGCGCCAGCAGCTCATCAACCGGGAACTACGAGGGCTACACCTTC.

The V gene is TRBV5-1, the J gene TRBJ2-7; D ambiguous. Trimming cost V 1 base and J 4 bases, with 6 bases left between them. CDR3 length equals 12 residues. CDR1 and CDR2 (germline): SGHRS, YFSETQ. CDR3 sequence (DNA): TGCGCCAGCAGCTTGTCCGGTTACGAGCAGTACTTC. Residues: CASSLSGYEQYF.

The gene calls are TRBV11-2 and TRBJ2-1; 9 bases fit TRBD2. Germline V CDR1 and CDR2: SGHAT, FQNNGV. This CDR3 region has 15 residues. Trimming at V came to 1 base and at J to 5 bases, leaving 3 bases not matched to a gene. The CDR3 loop reads CASSLVLAGDNEQFF. The CDR3 nucleotides are TGTGCCAGCAGCTTAGTCTTAGCGGGGGACAATGAGCAGTTCTTC.

J is TRBJ2-7 and V is TRBV7-2, with D maybe TRBD2 (7 bases). The CDR3 loop spans 15 amino acids. The V end was cut by 5 bases, the J end by 4 bases, with 18 bases between. CDR1 SGHTA and CDR2 FQGNSA come from the germline V gene. This CDR3 is CASSTPSGGPYEQYF. DNA for the CDR3: TGTGCCAGCAGCACCCCTTCGGGGGGCCCATACGAGCAGTACTTC.

Judged by frequency, this clone is medium-sized. The chain is built from TRBV28 and TRBJ1-1; tentatively, D is TRBD1 (5 bases). Germline loops: CDR1 MDHEN, CDR2 SYDVKM. With 8 bases removed from V and 8 bases from J, the gap between germline ends came to 15 bases. This CDR3 is 12 amino acids long. CDR3 DNA sequence: TGTGCCAGCGTGGGGGGTATCGGGGAAGCTTTCTTT. This gives the protein CASVGGIGEAFF.

The J gene is TRBJ2-7, the V gene TRBV6-1, with 7 nucleotides matching TRBD1. Looked up from germline, CDR1 is MNHNS and CDR2 is SASEGT. CDR3 size: 12 residues. The V segment lost 6 bases and the J segment 4 bases; nucleotides outside the gene matches: 3. The CDR3 is CASSQQGYEQYF. The CDR3 region has the DNA TGTGCCAGCAGCCAACAGGGGTACGAGCAGTACTTC.

The V gene is TRBV5-1, the J gene TRBJ2-1, with 10 bases fitting TRBD2. CDR1 is SGHRS and CDR2 is YFSETQ in the germline V gene. This CDR3 has 17 residues. The V gene end was trimmed by 1 base and the J gene end by 0 bases; junction bases not matched to a gene: 4. The CDR3 DNA reads as TGCGCCAGCAGCTTGACTAGCGGGACCAGCTCCTACAATGAGCAGTTCTTC. Amino acid sequence: CASSLTSGTSSYNEQFF.

This chain joins TRBV5-1 and TRBJ2-2, with 8 bases that match TRBD1. J lost 5 bases, V lost 4 bases, and 4 bases had no gene match. Germline lookup yields CDR1 SGHRS and CDR2 YFSETQ. The CDR3 is made up of 14 amino acids. As DNA, the CDR3 is TGCGCCAGCAGCCCAGGGGGCTGGACCGGGGAGCTGTTTTTT. It is translated as CASSPGGWTGELFF.

The chain carries TRBV4-1 and TRBJ2-5; 9 positions agree with TRBD1. V shed 1 base, J shed 5 bases, and the junction held 8 bases outside the gene matches. Per the germline V gene, CDR1 is MGHRA and CDR2 is YSYEKL. CDR3 length: 16 amino acids. The CDR3 coding sequence is TGCGCCAGCAGCCAAGGAATGGGACAGGGTTCGGAGACCCAGTACTTC. Protein: CASSQGMGQGSETQYF.

The chain is built from TRBV15 and TRBJ2-1, with D perhaps TRBD2 (6 bases). Trimming removed 1 base at V and 2 bases at J, with 15 bases between. This CDR3 contains 17 residues. Germline V gene data show CDR1 as LNHNV and CDR2 as YYDKDF (reference sequence). CDR3 amino acids: CATSRAPSGSAYNEQFF. Here the CDR3 DNA reads TGTGCCACCAGCAGAGCTCCCAGCGGGTCCGCCTACAATGAGCAGTTCTTC.

The J gene is TRBJ2-1, the V gene TRBV28; D might be TRBD2 (6 bases). V lost 8 bases and J lost 2, with 19 bases in between. The CDR3 extends over 16 amino acids. Germline V lookup: CDR1 MDHEN, CDR2 SYDVKM. CDR3: CASRGLAGIPYNEQFF. The CDR3 DNA reads TGTGCCAGCCGAGGTTTGGCGGGAATCCCCTACAATGAGCAGTTCTTC.